A single sample is the source of the 22 T cell receptor beta chains below, sequenced in a study of Ad26.COV2.S vaccination and SARS-CoV-2 variants. Treatment: roughly 20 received Ad26.COV2.S at low or high dose, single or two shots; five or six received placebo; per-sample allocation not given. Each sample was drawn 63 days after the first injection (of vaccine or placebo). The table came from immunoSEQ multiplex PCR; TCRdb's copy has only in-frame clones and leaves some out. The sample holds 350,000 to 400,000 clones; over 75% are singletons and the top ten take around 1.8%. The source material was peripheral blood, sampled in a trial of Ad26.COV2.S vaccine versus placebo. Receptor source: a person between 18 and 60 years old who received the Ad26.COV2.S COVID-19 vaccine or a placebo.

The rearrangement links TRBV5-3 to TRBJ2-1; 9 nucleotides match TRBD2. TRBV5-3 is an open reading frame, and its role is uncertain. The CDR3 sequence is 16 residues long. With V trimmed by 4 bases and J by 9 bases, 14 bases remained unmatched. The CDR3 is CARSVLSGRFPCEQFF. The CDR3, as DNA: TGTGCCAGAAGCGTCCTAAGCGGGAGGTTCCCATGTGAGCAGTTCTTC.

V gene TRBV24-1 combines with J gene TRBJ2-3; tentatively, D is TRBD2 (6 bases). This CDR3 contains 15 residues. Germline CDR1 and CDR2: KGHDR and SFDVKD. V was pared by 1 base and J by 5 bases, with 12 bases between. CDR3 in DNA: TGTGCCACCAGTGATTTTTGGCGGGGTGGAGATACGCAGTATTTT. Protein product: CATSDFWRGGDTQYF.

This chain links TRBV5-1 with TRBJ2-1, with 11 positions matching TRBD2. The trim removed 1 base at V and 5 bases at J, leaving 8 bases unmatched. The germline CDR1 and CDR2 sequences are SGHRS and YFSETQ. CDR3 length equals 17 residues. CDR3 sequence reads: CASSLFVAGGFDNEQFF. CDR3 nucleotide sequence: TGCGCCAGCAGCTTGTTTGTAGCGGGAGGGTTTGACAATGAGCAGTTCTTC. Full variable domain (missing parts from reference TRBV5-1 and TRBJ2-1): KAGVTQTPRYLIKTRGQQVTLSCSPISGHRSVSWYQQTPGQGLQFLFEYFSETQRNKGNFPGRFSGRQFSNSRSEMNVSTLELGDSALYLCASSLFVAGGFDNEQFFGPGTRLTVL.

The gene calls are TRBV7-9 and TRBJ2-7; 7 bases map to TRBD2. Germline lookup yields CDR1 SEHNR and CDR2 FQNEAQ (reference sequence). Trimming cost V 4 bases and J 6 bases; bases outside gene matches: 9. The length of the CDR3 is 14 residues. The CDR3 sequence: CASSSGGRRGEQYF. The CDR3 bases are TGTGCCAGCAGCTCCGGGGGGAGGAGGGGCGAGCAGTACTTC.

The chain recombines TRBV18 with TRBJ1-1, with D uncertain. CDR3 length: 13 residues. The germline V and J ends were trimmed by 2 bases and 6 bases, with 10 bases remaining between them. Per the germline V gene, CDR1 is KGHSH and CDR2 is LQKENI. CDR3 protein: CASSPSVRAEAFF. In DNA form, the CDR3 reads TGTGCCAGCTCACCATCGGTTCGGGCTGAAGCTTTCTTT.

This chain uses TRBV18 with TRBJ2-5; the D gene is possibly TRBD2 (6 bases). The CDR3 has 16 residues. Germline V gene sequence: CDR1 KGHSH, CDR2 LQKENI. The germline V and J ends were trimmed by 1 base and 1 base, with 13 bases remaining between them. CDR3 amino acids: CASSPLASATQETQYF. The CDR3 bases are TGTGCCAGCTCACCACTGGCTAGCGCCACCCAAGAGACCCAGTACTTC. The variable domain in full, with the rest retrieved from reference TRBV18 and TRBJ2-5, is NAGVMQNPRHLVRRRGQEARLRCSPMKGHSHVYWYRQLPEEGLKFMVYLQKENIIDESGMPKERFSAEFPKEGPSILRIQQVVRGDSAAYFCASSPLASATQETQYFGPGTRLLVL.

This sequence joins TRBV3-1 (or the pseudogene TRBV3-2) and TRBJ2-1, with a weak D call TRBD2 (6 bases). From germline, CDR1 is LGHDT and CDR2 YNNKEL (reference sequence). This CDR3 is built from 13 residues. Trimming cost V 4 bases and J 8 bases, with 12 bases left between them. CDR3 protein: CASSPGGAYEQFF. CDR3 DNA sequence: TGTGCCAGCAGCCCGGGCGGGGCCTATGAGCAGTTCTTC.

The chain couples TRBV6-5 to TRBJ1-6; D gene ambiguous. Germline lookup yields CDR1 MNHEY and CDR2 SVGAGI. CDR3 length: 15 amino acids. The germline V and J ends were trimmed by 6 bases and 0 bases, with 9 bases remaining between them. The CDR3 loop is CASSDRSSYNSPLHF. CDR3 nucleotide sequence: TGTGCCAGCAGCGACCGCAGCTCCTATAATTCACCCCTCCACTTT.

The rearrangement links TRBV18 to TRBJ2-2; 8 bases are shared with TRBD1. The germline V gene has CDR1 KGHSH and CDR2 LQKENI. V lost 8 bases to trimming and J lost 6 bases; unmatched junction nucleotides: 5. The CDR3 runs to 13 residues. The CDR3 DNA sequence: TGTGCCAGCGGCCGGGACAGGTCCGGGGAGCTGTTTTTT. It specifies CASGRDRSGELFF.

This chain joins TRBV6-5 and TRBJ1-3; 7 bases agree with TRBD1. The CDR3 is 15 amino acids. Germline V lookup: CDR1 MNHEY, CDR2 SVGAGI. V lost 6 bases to trimming and J lost 0 bases; unmatched junction nucleotides: 5. The CDR3 is CASSLQGNSGNTIYF. In DNA form, the CDR3 reads TGTGCCAGCAGCCTACAGGGGAACTCTGGAAACACCATATATTTT.

The chain is built from TRBV7-9 and TRBJ2-1, with D unclear. V shed 4 bases and J shed 2 bases, with 18 bases lying between them. CDR3 length: 17 amino acids. Germline V gene sequence: CDR1 SEHNR, CDR2 FQNEAQ (reference sequence). CDR3 DNA sequence: TGTGCCAGCAGCTACTCTCCCGGGCGTACCCCCTACAATGAGCAGTTCTTC. This translates into CASSYSPGRTPYNEQFF.

The V call is TRBV2, the J call TRBJ2-7, with TRBD1 identical over 10 bases. The V gene's germline CDR1 is SNHLY and CDR2 FYNNEI. Germline trimming cut 8 bases from V and 5 bases from J; bases unmatched to any gene: 9. The CDR3 is 14 residues long. The CDR3 DNA sequence: TGTGCCAGCGGGTTGGGACAGGGGATCGACGAGCAGTACTTC. Translating it yields CASGLGQGIDEQYF.

V is TRBV12-3 or TRBV12-4 and J is TRBJ2-7; TRBD2 matches 9 bases. Trimming cost V 7 bases and J 6 bases; bases outside gene matches: 7. The CDR3 loop spans 13 amino acids. CDR3 bases: TGTGCCAGCACCCTGGGACTAGCTATCGAGCAGTACTTC. Protein: CASTLGLAIEQYF.

This chain connects TRBV27 to TRBJ2-1; the match to TRBD1 covers 7 bases. There are 16 residues in the CDR3. J was trimmed by 6 bases and V by 6 bases; bases with no gene match: 14. The germline V gene encodes CDR1 MNHEY and CDR2 SMNVEV (reference sequence). The CDR3 DNA is TGTGCCAGCAGCCCCCCCCCACAACAGGGGCGCAATGAGCAGTTCTTC. Its protein product is CASSPPPQQGRNEQFF.

This clone appeared once. V usage is TRBV21-1 and J usage is TRBJ2-7. TRBV21-1 is tagged as a pseudogene. This CDR3 has 15 residues. CDR3 sequence: CASSKVFANSYEQYF. The CDR3 DNA follows: TGTGCCAGCAGCAAAGTTTTCGCCAACTCCTACGAGCAGTACTTC.

A note on this clone: Other DNA variants within this sample encode the same CDR3. V is TRBV15 and J is TRBJ2-3, with TRBD2 matching 11 bases. Germline lookup yields CDR1 LNHNV and CDR2 YYDKDF (reference sequence). The CDR3 has 16 amino acids. J gave up 0 bases and V 6 bases, and 5 bases lay outside the gene matches. For the CDR3, the DNA is TGTGCCACCAGTCGGGGACTAGCGGCTAGCACAGATACGCAGTATTTT. Protein: CATSRGLAASTDTQYF.

The V gene is TRBV13, the J gene TRBJ2-3; 10 bases agree with TRBD1. V trimming: 6 bases; J trimming: 2 bases; junction bases outside the gene matches: 11. The CDR3 consists of 17 residues. Per germline, CDR1 PRHDT and CDR2 FYEKMQ (reference sequence). CDR3 in DNA: TGTGCCAGCAGACCCCTTGACAGGGGGCCGTTCACAGATACGCAGTATTTT. Protein product: CASRPLDRGPFTDTQYF.

The chain employs TRBV19 and TRBJ2-1; D not certain. The ends were cut back, 2 bases at V and 8 bases at J, with 13 bases in the middle. The germline V gene encodes CDR1 LNHDA and CDR2 SQIVND (reference sequence). CDR3 size: 14 residues. CDR3 sequence: CASSIYEVAYEQFF. Here the CDR3 DNA reads TGTGCCAGTAGTATATATGAGGTCGCCTATGAGCAGTTCTTC. The variable domain in full, with the rest retrieved from reference TRBV19 and TRBJ2-1, is DGGITQSPKYLFRKEGQNVTLSCEQNLNHDAMYWYRQDPGQGLRLIYYSQIVNDFQKGDIAEGYSVSREKKESFPLTVTSAQKNPTAFYLCASSIYEVAYEQFFGPGTRLTVL.

This clone was recorded once. This chain uses TRBV5-4 with TRBJ2-3; 7 positions match TRBD2. This CDR3 region has 15 residues. The ends lost 2 bases at V and 3 bases at J; junction bases unmatched: 6. Germline V gene data show CDR1 as SGHNT and CDR2 as YYREEE (reference sequence). The DNA of the CDR3 is TGTGCCAGCAGCTTCCCTACGGGAGGTACAGATACGCAGTATTTT. Translating gives CASSFPTGGTDTQYF.

V gene TRBV30 combines with J gene TRBJ2-2, with TRBD1 matching 7 bases. This CDR3 is built from 15 residues. Germline CDR1 GTSNPN, CDR2 SVGIG (reference sequence). V lost 2 bases and J lost 5; bases outside the gene matches: 8. The CDR3 region has the DNA TGTGCCTGGAGTCTCCGGGACAGCTGGACCGGGGAGCTGTTTTTT. Protein sequence: CAWSLRDSWTGELFF.

The count of this clone is one. This chain links TRBV9 with TRBJ2-1; D is perhaps TRBD1 or TRBD2 (5 bases each). In germline, CDR1 is SGDLS, CDR2 YYNGEE. The V and J ends lost 4 bases and 0 bases respectively, with 11 bases between them. The CDR3 spans 15 residues. The chain's CDR3 is CASSSSGGSYNEQFF. CDR3 in DNA: TGTGCCAGCAGCTCAAGTGGGGGCTCCTACAATGAGCAGTTCTTC.

This rearrangement joins TRBV4-2 to TRBJ1-1, with TRBD1 matching 10 bases. CDR3 size: 16 residues. Trimming at V came to 4 bases and at J to 6 bases, leaving 11 bases not matched to a gene. In germline, CDR1 is LGHNA, CDR2 YNFKEQ. This CDR3 reads CASSPAGQGDYAEAFF. The CDR3 DNA follows: TGTGCCAGCAGCCCCGCCGGACAGGGGGATTACGCTGAAGCTTTCTTT.